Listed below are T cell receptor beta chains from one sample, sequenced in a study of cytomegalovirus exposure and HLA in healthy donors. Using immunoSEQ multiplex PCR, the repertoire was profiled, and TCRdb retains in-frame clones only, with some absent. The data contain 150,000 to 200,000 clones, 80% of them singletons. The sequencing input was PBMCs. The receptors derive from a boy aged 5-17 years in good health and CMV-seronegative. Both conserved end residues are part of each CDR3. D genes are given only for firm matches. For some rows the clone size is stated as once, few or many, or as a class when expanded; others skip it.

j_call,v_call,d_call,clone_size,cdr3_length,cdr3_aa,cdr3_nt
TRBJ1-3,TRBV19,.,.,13,CASSSYSGNTIYF,TGTGCCAGTTCAAGCTACTCTGGAAACACCATATATTTT
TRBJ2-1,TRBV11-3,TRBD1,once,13,CASSFDRGNEQFF,TGTGCCAGCAGCTTCGACAGGGGGAATGAGCAGTTCTTC
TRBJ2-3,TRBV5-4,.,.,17,CASSLGYTPGGTDTQYF,TGTGCCAGCAGCTTAGGCTACACCCCAGGGGGCACAGATACGCAGTATTTT
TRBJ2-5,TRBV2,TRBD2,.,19,CASSPRGLAGAPSQETQYF,TGTGCCAGCAGTCCTCGAGGACTAGCGGGAGCCCCAAGTCAAGAGACCCAGTACTTC
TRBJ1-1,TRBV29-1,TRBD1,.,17,CSVAGTGLVGMNTEAFF,TGCAGCGTTGCTGGGACAGGGCTAGTGGGCATGAACACTGAAGCTTTCTTT
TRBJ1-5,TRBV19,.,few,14,CASSPNRVNQPQHF,TGTGCCAGTAGTCCTAATCGGGTAAATCAGCCCCAGCATTTT
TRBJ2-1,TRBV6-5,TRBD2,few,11,CASIGGGEQFF,TGTGCCAGCATCGGGGGGGGTGAGCAGTTCTTC
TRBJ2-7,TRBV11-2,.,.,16,CASSSWRGRGSYEQYF,TGTGCCAGCAGCTCCTGGCGCGGCCGGGGCTCCTACGAGCAGTACTTC
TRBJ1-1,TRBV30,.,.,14,CAWNPKGMNTEAFF,TGTGCCTGGAACCCGAAGGGGATGAACACTGAAGCTTTCTTT
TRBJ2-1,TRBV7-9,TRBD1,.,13,CASSSRQGQEQFF,TGTGCCAGCAGCTCCCGACAGGGGCAGGAGCAGTTCTTC
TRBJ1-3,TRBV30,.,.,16,CAWSVRGAVSGNTIYF,TGTGCCTGGAGTGTACGGGGGGCTGTGAGTGGAAACACCATATATTTT
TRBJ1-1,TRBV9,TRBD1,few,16,CASSVGTGIGNTEAFF,TGTGCCAGCAGCGTAGGGACAGGGATCGGCAACACTGAAGCTTTCTTT
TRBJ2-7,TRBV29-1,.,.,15,CSVGRSGAGTYEQYF,TGCAGCGTCGGAAGAAGTGGGGCGGGAACCTACGAGCAGTACTTC
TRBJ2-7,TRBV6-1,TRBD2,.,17,CASSEQFRDYTSYEQYF,TGTGCCAGCAGTGAACAGTTCCGGGACTACACTTCCTACGAGCAGTACTTC
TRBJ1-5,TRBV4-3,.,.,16,CASSQQITGGNQPQHF,TGCGCCAGCAGCCAACAAATCACGGGGGGTAATCAGCCCCAGCATTTT
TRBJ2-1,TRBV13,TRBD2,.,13,CASSTGTMSEQFF,TGTGCCAGCAGCACCGGGACTATGAGTGAGCAGTTCTTC
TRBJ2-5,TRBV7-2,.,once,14,CASSLFAGQETQYF,TGTGCCAGCAGCTTATTCGCAGGGCAAGAGACCCAGTACTTC
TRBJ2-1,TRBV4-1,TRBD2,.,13,CASSARDYGEQFF,TGCGCCAGCAGCGCCCGGGACTATGGGGAGCAGTTCTTC
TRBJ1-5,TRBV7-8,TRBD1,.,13,CAIGGLGSQPQHF,TGTGCCATAGGGGGCTTGGGAAGTCAGCCCCAGCATTTT
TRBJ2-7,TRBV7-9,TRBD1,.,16,CASSPYRGRVPYEQYF,TGTGCCAGCAGCCCCTACAGGGGGCGAGTCCCCTACGAGCAGTACTTC
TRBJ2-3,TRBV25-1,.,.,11,CASTNADAQYF,TGTGCCAGCACGAACGCAGATGCGCAGTATTTT
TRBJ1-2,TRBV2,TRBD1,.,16,CASSATGTGVSYGYTF,TGTGCCAGCAGTGCGACCGGGACAGGGGTTTCCTATGGCTACACCTTC
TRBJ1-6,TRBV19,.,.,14,CASSMGGWDSPLHF,TGTGCCAGTAGTATGGGAGGTTGGGATTCACCCCTCCACTTT
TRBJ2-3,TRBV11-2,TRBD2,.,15,CASSVSGASTDTQYF,TGTGCCAGCAGCGTAAGCGGGGCTAGCACAGATACGCAGTATTTT
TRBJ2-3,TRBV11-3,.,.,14,CASSLARSTDTQYF,TGTGCCAGCAGCTTGGCCAGGAGCACAGATACGCAGTATTTT
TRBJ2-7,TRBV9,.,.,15,CASSVTSSVPYEQYF,TGTGCCAGCAGCGTAACGAGCTCCGTCCCCTACGAGCAGTACTTC
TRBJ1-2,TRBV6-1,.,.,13,CASRRGGYYGYTF,TGTGCCAGCCGGCGAGGGGGATACTATGGCTACACCTTC
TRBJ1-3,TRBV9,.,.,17,CASSVEGERYSGNTIYF,TGTGCCAGCAGCGTAGAGGGGGAGCGCTACTCTGGAAACACCATATATTTT
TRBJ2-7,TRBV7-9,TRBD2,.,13,CATKLADDYEQYF,TGTGCCACCAAACTAGCGGACGACTACGAGCAGTACTTC
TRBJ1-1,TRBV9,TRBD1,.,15,CASSVDRGLNTEAFF,TGTGCCAGCAGCGTAGACAGGGGCCTGAACACTGAAGCTTTCTTT
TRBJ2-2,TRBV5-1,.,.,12,CASSFDTGELFF,TGCGCCAGCAGCTTCGACACCGGGGAGCTGTTTTTT
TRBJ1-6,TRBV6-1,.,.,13,CATSGARSSPLHF,TGTGCCACTAGCGGGGCGAGGAGTTCACCCCTCCACTTT
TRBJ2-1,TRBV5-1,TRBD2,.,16,CASSLERLAGGSGQFF,TGCGCCAGCAGCTTGGAAAGGCTAGCGGGAGGATCTGGGCAGTTCTTC
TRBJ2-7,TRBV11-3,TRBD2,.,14,CASSMGTAGGEQYF,TGTGCCAGCAGCATGGGGACGGCGGGAGGCGAGCAGTACTTC
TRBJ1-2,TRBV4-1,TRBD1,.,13,CASSLTGGDGYTF,TGCGCCAGCAGCCTGACAGGGGGGGATGGCTACACCTTC
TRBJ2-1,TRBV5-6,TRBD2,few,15,CASSLRLAVGNEQFF,TGTGCCAGCAGCTTAAGACTAGCGGTGGGCAATGAGCAGTTCTTC
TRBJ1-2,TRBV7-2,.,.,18,CASSLQGAFRASIAGYTF,TGTGCCAGCAGCTTACAAGGAGCGTTCAGGGCCTCTATAGCTGGCTACACCTTC
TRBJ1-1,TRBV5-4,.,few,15,CASRSAGEMNTEAFF,TGTGCCAGCAGGTCGGCAGGGGAAATGAACACTGAAGCTTTCTTT
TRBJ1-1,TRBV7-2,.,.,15,CASSLALQGKTEAFF,TGTGCCAGCAGCTTAGCCTTACAGGGAAAGACTGAAGCTTTCTTT
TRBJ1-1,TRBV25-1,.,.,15,CASSEFGGTHTEAFF,TGTGCCAGCAGTGAATTTGGGGGGACTCACACTGAAGCTTTCTTT
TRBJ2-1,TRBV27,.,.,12,CASSTTYNEQFF,TGTGCCAGCAGTACCACTTACAATGAGCAGTTCTTC
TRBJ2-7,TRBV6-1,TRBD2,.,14,CASSFGLASYEQYF,TGTGCCAGCAGTTTCGGACTAGCCTCCTACGAGCAGTACTTC
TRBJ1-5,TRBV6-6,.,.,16,CASSPGGAGFYQPQHF,TGTGCCAGCAGCCCTGGTGGGGCGGGGTTCTATCAGCCCCAGCATTTT
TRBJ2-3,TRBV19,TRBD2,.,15,CATHTGGGGPDTQYF,TGTGCCACCCACACGGGGGGAGGAGGACCAGATACGCAGTATTTT
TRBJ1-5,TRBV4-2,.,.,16,CASSQVGGDSNQPQHF,TGTGCCAGCAGCCAAGTAGGAGGAGATAGCAATCAGCCCCAGCATTTT
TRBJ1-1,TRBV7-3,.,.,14,CASSLQGGDTEAFF,TGTGCCAGCAGCTTACAGGGAGGGGACACTGAAGCTTTCTTT
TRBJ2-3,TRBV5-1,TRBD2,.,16,CASSLGLAGAVDTQYF,TGCGCCAGCAGCTTGGGACTAGCGGGAGCGGTAGATACGCAGTATTTT